This T cell receptor beta chain is from a study of shared clonotypes between healthy human individuals. Across the whole study: Donors consisted of two women and three men between 18 and 49. Study-wide points: Lower generation probabilities were found for non-shared clonotypes than for those shared by all four donors. Only blood was sampled, and tissue TCR repertoires likely differ from blood ones.

V was pared by 4 bases and J by 0 bases, with 6 bases of the junction left unmatched. The CDR3 is 15 residues long. Germline CDR1 and CDR2: MDHEN and SYDVKM. With regard to this clone: The antigen is undetermined.

A deep-level run was used for the assay. Profiled with immunoSEQ multiplex PCR; TCRdb holds only in-frame clones, not every one. The data show around 1,100,000 clones, about 72% seen once. This chain uses TRBV28 with TRBJ2-7; 7 bases match TRBD2. This sequence originates from a man aged 18 to 29 in good health. Some clones in this sample may be carry-over from other donors' samples. Sequenced material: memory CD4+ T cells from PBMCs. Specified subset: CD45RA-negative fraction. CDR3 residues: CASSSGGGDSYEQYF. CDR3 in DNA: TGTGCCAGCAGTTCCGGGGGAGGGGACTCCTACGAGCAGTACTTC.